The rows below give T cell receptor beta chains drawn from one sample of a study of blood T cell repertoires in COVID-19. Profiled with immunoSEQ multiplex PCR; TCRdb holds only in-frame clones, not every one. The table shows approximately 270,000 clones, with roughly 91% occurring only once. Sample: PBMCs or T cells enriched from blood (not recorded which). All receptors come from a woman aged 55 to 70 who had recovered from COVID-19. Both conserved end residues are part of each CDR3. The order of the fields is J gene, clone size, D gene, V gene, CDR3 DNA, CDR3 protein. The D gene is left open where the match is weak. Rows may omit the clone size; those that give it use once, few, many or a size class.

j_gene: TRBJ1-6
abundance: NA
d_gene: TRBD1
v_gene: TRBV15
CDR3nt: TGTGCCACCAGCAGAGCGGGACAGACAAATTCACCCCTCCACTTT
CDR3aa: CATSRAGQTNSPLHF

j_gene: TRBJ2-1
abundance: NA
d_gene: TRBD2
v_gene: TRBV4-1
CDR3nt: TGCGCCAGCAGCCAAACTAGCGGGAGTTACAATGAGCAGTTCTTC
CDR3aa: CASSQTSGSYNEQFF

j_gene: TRBJ1-2
abundance: NA
d_gene: NA
v_gene: TRBV19
CDR3nt: TGTGCCAGTAGGGGCCCCACGAACTATGGCTACACCTTC
CDR3aa: CASRGPTNYGYTF

j_gene: TRBJ1-1
abundance: few
d_gene: TRBD1
v_gene: TRBV11-2
CDR3nt: TGTGCCAGCAGCTTTTCCGGCGGACAGGCTGAAGCTTTCTTT
CDR3aa: CASSFSGGQAEAFF

j_gene: TRBJ2-2
abundance: NA
d_gene: NA
v_gene: TRBV30
CDR3nt: TGTGCCTGGAGTTTAACAGGGTTATTTCGGGACACCGGGGAGCTGTTTTTT
CDR3aa: CAWSLTGLFRDTGELFF

j_gene: TRBJ1-3
abundance: NA
d_gene: TRBD1
v_gene: TRBV5-8
CDR3nt: TGTGCCAGCAGCCGGACCCGACAGGGGTACACCATATATTTT
CDR3aa: CASSRTRQGYTIYF

j_gene: TRBJ2-5
abundance: NA
d_gene: NA
v_gene: TRBV29-1
CDR3nt: TGCAGCGTTGAGAATACAGACCAAGAGACCCAGTACTTC
CDR3aa: CSVENTDQETQYF

j_gene: TRBJ1-5
abundance: NA
d_gene: NA
v_gene: TRBV27
CDR3nt: TGTGCCAGCAGTTCCCTACGGAGAGATCAGCCCCAGCATTTT
CDR3aa: CASSSLRRDQPQHF

j_gene: TRBJ2-7
abundance: few
d_gene: NA
v_gene: TRBV5-4
CDR3nt: TGTGCCAGCAGCTTCTCAGGGATCTCCCACGAGCAGTACTTC
CDR3aa: CASSFSGISHEQYF

j_gene: TRBJ1-2
abundance: NA
d_gene: NA
v_gene: TRBV6-5
CDR3nt: TGTGCCAGCAGCTCTACACAGCGGAGGAACTATGGCTACACCTTC
CDR3aa: CASSSTQRRNYGYTF

j_gene: TRBJ1-5
abundance: NA
d_gene: NA
v_gene: TRBV6-5
CDR3nt: TGTGCCAGCTGTCCGCGGGGCAATCAGCCCCAGCATTTT
CDR3aa: CASCPRGNQPQHF

j_gene: TRBJ1-1
abundance: NA
d_gene: NA
v_gene: TRBV14
CDR3nt: TGTGTCAGCAGCCAAGATCTTGACACTGAAGCTTTCTTT
CDR3aa: CVSSQDLDTEAFF

j_gene: TRBJ2-1
abundance: NA
d_gene: NA
v_gene: TRBV21-1
CDR3nt: TGTGCCAGCAGCAAAGGGACTAGCGGGAGCTCGTCCTACAATGAGCAGTTCTTC
CDR3aa: CASSKGTSGSSSYNEQFF

j_gene: TRBJ2-7
abundance: NA
d_gene: NA
v_gene: TRBV7-9
CDR3nt: TGTGCCAGCAGCTCCTCGACAGGCCTCTCCTACGAGCAGTACTTC
CDR3aa: CASSSSTGLSYEQYF

j_gene: TRBJ2-7
abundance: NA
d_gene: TRBD1
v_gene: TRBV13
CDR3nt: TGTGCCAGCAGCATCCTTCGGGACAGCTACGAGCAGTACTTC
CDR3aa: CASSILRDSYEQYF

j_gene: TRBJ2-1
abundance: NA
d_gene: NA
v_gene: TRBV4-2
CDR3nt: TGTGCCAGCAGCCAAGGACCTAGTCGGGGTTTCTTC
CDR3aa: CASSQGPSRGFF

j_gene: TRBJ2-7
abundance: NA
d_gene: NA
v_gene: TRBV4-1
CDR3nt: TGCGCCAGCAGCCAAGAGGGAGGGGCAGGGGGCCATCGGGAGCAGTACTTC
CDR3aa: CASSQEGGAGGHREQYF